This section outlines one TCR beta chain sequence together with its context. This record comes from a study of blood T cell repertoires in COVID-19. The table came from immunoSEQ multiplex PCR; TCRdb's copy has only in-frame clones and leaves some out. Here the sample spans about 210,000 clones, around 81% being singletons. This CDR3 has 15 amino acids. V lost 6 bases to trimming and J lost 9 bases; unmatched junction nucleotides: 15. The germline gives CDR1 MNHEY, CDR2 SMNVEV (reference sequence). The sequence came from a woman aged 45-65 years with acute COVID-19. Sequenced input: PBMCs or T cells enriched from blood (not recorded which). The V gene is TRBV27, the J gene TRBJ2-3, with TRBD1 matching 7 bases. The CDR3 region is CASSVQTGSLATQYF. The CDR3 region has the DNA TGTGCCAGCAGCGTACAGACAGGGTCTTTGGCCACGCAGTATTTT.